Shown below are 16 T cell receptor beta chains from a single sample sequenced in a study of blood T cell repertoires in COVID-19. Some clones are missing from TCRdb's copy, which holds only in-frame ones; the method was immunoSEQ multiplex PCR. Among about 140,000 clones listed, approximately 84% were seen once. The sequenced material came from peripheral blood. These receptors originate from a woman older than 75 in a cohort sampled during active or convalescent COVID-19.

The gene calls are TRBV5-5 and TRBJ2-7; 8 bases match TRBD1. The CDR3 extends over 14 amino acids. The germline gives CDR1 SGHKS, CDR2 YYEKEE (reference sequence). V shed 4 bases, J shed 5 bases, and the junction held 8 bases outside the gene matches. The CDR3 DNA sequence: TGTGCCAGCAGCCACGCCAAGACAGGGGACGAGCAGTACGTC. Its translation: CASSHAKTGDEQYV.

CDR3 amino acids: CASSFAGVTEAFF. The CDR3 DNA sequence: TGTGCCAGCAGCTTTGCAGGGGTGACTGAAGCTTTCTTT. The chain couples TRBV7-2 to TRBJ1-1, with D possibly TRBD1 on 6 matching bases. Germline V lookup: CDR1 SGHTA, CDR2 FQGNSA. The length of the CDR3 is 13 residues. V was pared by 3 bases and J by 5 bases, with 10 bases between.

V is TRBV2 and J is TRBJ1-5; 8 bases align to TRBD1. With 6 bases clipped from V and 1 base from J, the junction kept 5 bases outside the gene matches. The CDR3 spans 15 residues. CDR1 is SNHLY and CDR2 is FYNNEI in the germline V gene. In DNA, the CDR3 is TGTGCCAGCAGGGACAGGGCTGGGAGCAATCAGCCCCAGCATTTT. Translation gives CASRDRAGSNQPQHF. Complete variable domain (other parts from reference TRBV2 and TRBJ1-5): EPEVTQTPSHQVTQMGQEVILRCVPISNHLYFYWYRQILGQKVEFLVSFYNNEISEKSEIFDDQFSVERPDGSNFTLKIRSTKLEDSAMYFCASRDRAGSNQPQHFGDGTRLSIL.

This clone has just one count. The rearrangement joins TRBV5-1 to TRBJ2-5; the D is unclear. CDR3 size: 14 residues. V shed 4 bases and J shed 1 base, with 11 bases lying between them. The germline V gene has CDR1 SGHRS and CDR2 YFSETQ. The CDR3 sequence is CASSPSGSQETQYF. The CDR3 bases are TGCGCCAGCAGCCCCTCCGGGTCCCAAGAGACCCAGTACTTC. Drawing the rest from reference TRBV5-1 and TRBJ2-5, the complete variable domain is KAGVTQTPRYLIKTRGQQVTLSCSPISGHRSVSWYQQTPGQGLQFLFEYFSETQRNKGNFPGRFSGRQFSNSRSEMNVSTLELGDSALYLCASSPSGSQETQYFGPGTRLLVL.

V is TRBV6-4 and J is TRBJ2-5; D is perhaps TRBD2 (5 bases). V lost 5 bases and J lost 1, with 8 bases in between. The germline V gene has CDR1 MRHNA and CDR2 SNTAGT. This CDR3 is 13 amino acids long. The CDR3 DNA sequence: TGTGCCAGCAGTCGAGCGGCCCAAGAGACCCAGTACTTC. Its translation: CASSRAAQETQYF.

The chain carries TRBV11-2 and TRBJ2-1; TRBD2 might be the D (7 bases). Germline V lookup: CDR1 SGHAT, CDR2 FQNNGV. Trimming took 6 bases from V and 6 from J, leaving 15 bases between them. The CDR3 sequence is 14 residues long. The CDR3 nucleotides read TGTGCCAGCAGTTACGGGGGGCGTCCCAATGAGCAGTTCTTC. This codes for CASSYGGRPNEQFF.

The chain joins TRBV7-8 to TRBJ1-1; maybe TRBD1 (6 bases). Looked up from germline, CDR1 is SGHVS and CDR2 is FQNEAQ. The CDR3 length is 15 residues. V was clipped by 3 bases and J by 5 bases, with 16 bases between them. Here the CDR3 DNA reads TGTGCCAGCAGCTTGGGGGGGGCGCAGAGAACTGAAGCTTTCTTT. Protein product: CASSLGGAQRTEAFF. The full variable domain, its missing parts supplied by reference TRBV7-8 and TRBJ1-1, is GAGVSQSPRYKVAKRGQDVALRCDPISGHVSLFWYQQALGQGPEFLTYFQNEAQLDKSGLPSDRFFAERPEGSVSTLKIQRTQQEDSAVYLCASSLGGAQRTEAFFGQGTRLTVV.

This chain joins TRBV19 and TRBJ1-1, with a possible D match to TRBD1 (5 bases). The CDR3 totals 14 residues. Between the trimmed V and J ends, which lost 5 bases and 1 base, there was a span of 11 bases. Germline V gene lookup returns CDR1 LNHDA and CDR2 SQIVND (reference sequence). CDR3 in DNA: TGTGCCAGTAGTCCCGTGGGGGGGAACACTGAAGCTTTCTTT. It codes for CASSPVGGNTEAFF. The whole variable domain, filled in from reference TRBV19 and TRBJ1-1, reads DGGITQSPKYLFRKEGQNVTLSCEQNLNHDAMYWYRQDPGQGLRLIYYSQIVNDFQKGDIAEGYSVSREKKESFPLTVTSAQKNPTAFYLCASSPVGGNTEAFFGQGTRLTVV.

The chain joins TRBV28 to TRBJ1-2; a weak D match, TRBD1 (5 bases). V was clipped by 4 bases and J by 4 bases, with 10 bases between them. This CDR3 has 13 amino acids. Germline-derived CDR1 and CDR2 are MDHEN and SYDVKM. The CDR3 coding sequence is TGTGCCAGCAGTTCGACAGCGAGCTATGGCTACACCTTC. This gives the protein CASSSTASYGYTF.

The chain employs TRBV4-1 and TRBJ2-1, with 8 bases aligning to TRBD1. With 4 bases clipped from V and 7 bases from J, the junction kept 9 bases outside the gene matches. The CDR3 extends over 15 amino acids. Germline V lookup: CDR1 MGHRA, CDR2 YSYEKL. CDR3 DNA: TGCGCCAGCAGCCGTGACAGGGGATCTCGTAATGAGCAGTTCTTC. Protein product: CASSRDRGSRNEQFF.

J is TRBJ1-6 and V is TRBV7-2; TRBD1 is a possible D gene (5 bases). The CDR3 runs 14 residues. Germline-derived CDR1 and CDR2 are SGHTA and FQGNSA. Trimming shortened V by 8 bases and J by 8 bases, and 16 bases separated the two germline ends. CDR3 in amino acids: CASGAASGHSPLHF. The DNA of the CDR3 is TGTGCCAGCGGGGCCGCGTCAGGTCATTCACCCCTCCACTTT.

The V gene is TRBV10-3, the J gene TRBJ2-3; 7 bases align to TRBD1. The germline V gene encodes CDR1 ENHRY and CDR2 SYGVKD. The CDR3 spans 14 residues. The J segment lost 2 bases and the V segment lost 6 bases, leaving 5 bases of the junction unmatched. CDR3 nucleotides: TGTGCCATCAGGAAGACAGGGCCCACAGATACGCAGTATTTT. Translating it yields CAIRKTGPTDTQYF.

The chain combines TRBV7-9 with TRBJ1-2; D not certain. Germline V gene lookup returns CDR1 SEHNR and CDR2 FQNEAQ (reference sequence). The V end was cut by 1 base, the J end by 0 bases, with 9 bases between. This CDR3 region has 15 residues. The CDR3 sequence: CASSLVSAANYGYTF. CDR3 nucleotide sequence: TGTGCCAGCAGCTTAGTGTCCGCAGCTAACTATGGCTACACCTTC.

The chain carries TRBV6-5 and TRBJ2-5; 8 bases match TRBD1. CDR3 length: 15 residues. CDR1 and CDR2 (germline): MNHEY, SVGAGI. V was pared by 5 bases and J by 1 base, with 6 bases of the junction left unmatched. The CDR3 sequence: CASSRTGMVQETQYF. CDR3 nucleotide sequence: TGTGCCAGCAGTCGGACAGGGATGGTCCAAGAGACCCAGTACTTC.

This clone was detected only once. The rearrangement joins TRBV7-2 to TRBJ2-5, with 10 bases aligning to TRBD2. CDR1 and CDR2 (germline): SGHTA, FQGNSA. CDR3 length equals 13 residues. The J segment lost 5 bases and the V segment lost 11 bases, leaving 8 bases of the junction unmatched. The CDR3 spells CAGASGGVETQYF. For the CDR3, the DNA is TGTGCCGGGGCTAGCGGGGGCGTGGAGACCCAGTACTTC.

This clone was counted a single time. The chain links TRBV7-6 to TRBJ1-5; 7 nucleotides match TRBD1. The CDR3 length is 17 residues. CDR1 and CDR2 from the germline V gene are SGHVS and FNYEAQ. Trimming cost V 0 bases and J 2 bases; bases outside gene matches: 7. CDR3 amino acids: CASSLAGRQGRNQPQHF. DNA for the CDR3: TGTGCCAGCAGCTTAGCGGGAAGACAGGGTCGCAATCAGCCCCAGCATTTT.